This T cell receptor (beta chain) is from a study of cytomegalovirus exposure and HLA in healthy donors. Whole-study context: Findings of an earlier analysis included some 110 million unique TCR beta sequences from 180 million or so T cells. Study-level results: Presence/absence analyses rested on an assumption that sequencing depth was roughly uniform across donors. The study flagged some 180 TCR beta chains as cytomegalovirus-associated.

It was healthy bone marrow donors who served as donors. 60 Vbeta and 13 Jbeta primers were used in PCR. TCRdb's table, derived via immunoSEQ multiplex PCR, lists solely in-frame clones and lacks some. The repertoire holds 150,000 to 200,000 clones, with over 70% as singletons. A note on this clone: Antigen specificity is unknown.

This TCR derives from a man aged 35 to 55 in good health and CMV-seropositive. Sequencing used PBMCs.

CDR3 residues: CATSRGLTDTQYF. CDR3 sequence (DNA): TGTGCCACTTCACGTGGCCTCACAGATACGCAGTATTTT. This sequence joins TRBV25-1 and TRBJ2-3; D unclear. V was trimmed by 10 bases and J by 2 bases, leaving 13 bases between them. The CDR3 length is 13 residues. Germline V gene sequence: CDR1 MGHDK, CDR2 SYGVNS.